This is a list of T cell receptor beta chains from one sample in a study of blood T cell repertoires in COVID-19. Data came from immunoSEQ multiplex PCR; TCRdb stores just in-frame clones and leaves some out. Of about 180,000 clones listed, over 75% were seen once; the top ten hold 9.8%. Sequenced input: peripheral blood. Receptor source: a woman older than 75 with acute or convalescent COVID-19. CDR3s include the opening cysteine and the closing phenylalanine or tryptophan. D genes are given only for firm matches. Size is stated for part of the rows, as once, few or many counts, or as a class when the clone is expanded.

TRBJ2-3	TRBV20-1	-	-	CSARQGAQYF	TGCAGTGCGCGCCAAGGAGCGCAGTATTTT
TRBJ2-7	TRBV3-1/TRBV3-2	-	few	CASSQDVVSGYEQYF	TGTGCCAGCAGCCAAGACGTCGTGAGCGGATACGAGCAGTACTTC
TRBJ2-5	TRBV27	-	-	CASRPRAGAGEETQYF	TGTGCCAGCAGACCTCGGGCGGGGGCAGGGGAAGAGACCCAGTACTTC
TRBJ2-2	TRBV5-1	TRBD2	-	CASSPVGGDHTGELFF	TGCGCCAGCAGCCCCGTGGGGGGGGATCACACCGGGGAGCTGTTTTTT
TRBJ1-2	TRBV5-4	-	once	CASARSSHPEAGYTF	TGTGCCAGCGCGAGGTCGAGTCACCCGGAAGCTGGCTACACCTTC
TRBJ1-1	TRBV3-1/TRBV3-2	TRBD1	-	CASRQGAVTEAFF	TGTGCCAGCAGACAGGGGGCGGTCACTGAAGCTTTCTTT
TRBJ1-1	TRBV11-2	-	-	CASREITEAFF	TGTGCCAGCAGAGAGATTACTGAAGCTTTCTTT
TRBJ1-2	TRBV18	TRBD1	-	CASSPSGTDYGYTF	TGTGCCAGCTCACCAAGTGGGACAGATTATGGCTACACCTTC
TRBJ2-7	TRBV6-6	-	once	CASSTGTTHSYEQYF	TGTGCCAGCAGCACCGGGACAACCCACTCCTACGAGCAGTACTTC
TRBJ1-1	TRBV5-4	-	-	CASSLDISNTEAFF	TGTGCCAGCAGCTTGGATATTTCGAACACTGAAGCTTTCTTT
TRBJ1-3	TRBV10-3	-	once	CAISATGSSGNTIYF	TGTGCCATCAGTGCGACGGGGAGCTCTGGAAACACCATATATTTT